The 19 T cell receptor beta chains given below trace back to one sample, sequenced in a study of T cell responses to AZD1222 COVID-19 vaccine. Profiled with immunoSEQ multiplex PCR; TCRdb holds only in-frame clones, not every one. The table includes approximately 100,000 clones, approximately 92% detected once. This specimen was peripheral blood, taken on day 0 of AZD1222 vaccination. All receptors derive from an adult in good health.

V gene TRBV11-2 combines with J gene TRBJ2-5; D is possibly TRBD2 (7 bases). The V and J ends lost 5 bases and 4 bases respectively, with 11 bases between them. The CDR3 is 13 amino acids. CDR1 SGHAT and CDR2 FQNNGV come from the germline V gene. The CDR3 protein is CASSHGGLETQYF. CDR3 sequence (DNA): TGTGCCAGCAGCCACGGGGGGCTAGAGACCCAGTACTTC.

CDR3 coding DNA: TGTGCCACCAGCAGGGCGGGCAACCCAACCTACGAGCAGTACTTC. Translation gives CATSRAGNPTYEQYF. The V call is TRBV15, the J call TRBJ2-7; TRBD2 might be the D (5 bases). V was clipped by 3 bases and J by 2 bases, with 14 bases between them. The CDR3 sequence is 15 residues long. Germline V gene lookup returns CDR1 LNHNV and CDR2 YYDKDF (reference sequence).

The chain has TRBV19 and TRBJ1-6; weak D call: TRBD1 (5 bases). CDR3 length equals 13 residues. V was pared by 4 bases and J by 5 bases, with 6 bases between. CDR1 LNHDA and CDR2 SQIVND come from the germline V gene (reference sequence). The CDR3 nucleotides read TGTGCCAGTAGTACAGGGAATAATTCACCCCTCCACTTT. This codes for CASSTGNNSPLHF.

V usage is TRBV29-1 and J usage is TRBJ2-1; D may correspond to TRBD1 or TRBD2 (5 bases each). V dropped 6 bases and J dropped 6 bases, with 15 bases sitting between them. This CDR3 comprises 13 residues. Germline V gives CDR1 SQVTM, CDR2 ANQGSEA. CDR3: CSVVPGPSNEQFF. The CDR3 DNA sequence: TGCAGCGTCGTTCCGGGACCGTCCAATGAGCAGTTCTTC.

This sequence joins TRBV18 and TRBJ1-4; 9 nucleotides align to TRBD1. This CDR3 comprises 15 residues. V shed 6 bases, J shed 4 bases, and the junction held 6 bases outside the gene matches. The germline gives CDR1 KGHSH, CDR2 LQKENI. CDR3 DNA sequence: TGTGCCAGCTCGGAACAGGGGGCCGTTAATGAAAAACTGTTTTTT. This encodes CASSEQGAVNEKLFF.

V usage is TRBV18 and J usage is TRBJ2-2, with 7 bases lining up with TRBD1. Unmatched junction bases numbered 7, after V lost 4 bases and J lost 5 bases. Germline assignment: CDR1 KGHSH and CDR2 LQKENI. The CDR3 totals 15 residues. CDR3 sequence (DNA): TGTGCCAGCTCACTACTAACAGGGGAAACCGGGGAGCTGTTTTTT. It yields the protein CASSLLTGETGELFF.

This sequence joins TRBV30 and TRBJ1-1, with D maybe TRBD1 (6 bases). The germline CDR1 and CDR2 sequences are GTSNPN and SVGIG (reference sequence). The CDR3 runs 13 residues. The V and J ends lost 1 base and 5 bases respectively, with 11 bases between them. This CDR3 reads CAWSGGGGTEAFF. CDR3 nucleotide sequence: TGTGCCTGGAGTGGGGGAGGGGGAACTGAAGCTTTCTTT.

The gene calls are TRBV18 and TRBJ2-7, with a tentative D call TRBD1 (6 bases). The CDR3 has 14 residues. Looked up from germline, CDR1 is KGHSH and CDR2 is LQKENI. V lost 6 bases and J lost 5, with 17 bases in between. The CDR3 sequence: CASSIQGASDEQYF. The CDR3 bases are TGTGCCAGCTCGATACAGGGAGCGTCGGACGAGCAGTACTTC.

The chain joins TRBV7-2 to TRBJ2-7; 7 bases are a match to TRBD2. This CDR3 comprises 15 residues. Looked up from germline, CDR1 is SGHTA and CDR2 is FQGNSA. Trimming took 0 bases from V and 2 from J; bases not matched to a gene: 4. The CDR3 nucleotides are TGTGCCAGCAGCTTAGCGTCTAGCGGACCCTACGAGCAGTACTTC. Translating gives CASSLASSGPYEQYF.

The rearrangement links TRBV28 to TRBJ2-7; perhaps TRBD1 as D (7 bases). V dropped 8 bases and J dropped 3 bases, with 14 bases sitting between them. Germline values: CDR1 MDHEN, CDR2 SYDVKM. The CDR3 spans 13 residues. CDR3 protein: CASGGTALYEQYF. The CDR3 DNA reads as TGTGCCAGCGGGGGGACAGCCCTCTACGAGCAGTACTTC.

The chain uses TRBV9 and TRBJ2-7; 8 bases line up with TRBD2. The germline V gene has CDR1 SGDLS and CDR2 YYNGEE. The CDR3 runs 15 residues. With 0 bases clipped from V and 4 bases from J, the junction kept 6 bases outside the gene matches. CDR3 amino acids: CASSVEAGGPYEQYF. CDR3 bases: TGTGCCAGCAGCGTAGAGGCGGGGGGCCCTTACGAGCAGTACTTC.

The chain carries TRBV7-9 and TRBJ2-3; D is unclear. V lost 2 bases and J 2 bases, leaving 2 bases between the germline ends. CDR1 is SEHNR, CDR2 FQNEAQ, per germline (reference sequence). The CDR3 is made up of 12 amino acids. The CDR3 loop is CASSLITDTQYF. CDR3 coding DNA: TGTGCCAGCAGCTTAATCACAGATACGCAGTATTTT.

The gene calls are TRBV19 and TRBJ1-2; 8 nucleotides match TRBD1. The CDR3 has 15 residues. Unmatched junction bases numbered 5, after V lost 3 bases and J lost 2 bases. Germline CDR1 reads LNHDA; CDR2 reads SQIVND (reference sequence). CDR3 loop: CASSMGQGANYGYTF. The DNA for the CDR3 is TGTGCCAGTAGTATGGGGCAGGGGGCCAACTATGGCTACACCTTC.

The chain employs TRBV7-3 and TRBJ2-7; 8 bases map to TRBD1. The CDR3 runs 15 residues. V gave up 1 base and J gave up 3 bases; unmatched junction bases: 5. The germline V gene encodes CDR1 SGHTA and CDR2 FQGTGA. CDR3: CASSLSRGQDYEQYF. Here the CDR3 DNA reads TGTGCCAGCAGCTTAAGCCGGGGACAGGACTACGAGCAGTACTTC.

The V call is TRBV30, the J call TRBJ2-5; D is tentatively TRBD1 or TRBD2 (5 bases each). Trimming stripped 3 bases from V and 7 bases from J, with 18 bases between. The V gene's germline CDR1 is GTSNPN and CDR2 SVGIG (reference sequence). This CDR3 is 14 amino acids long. CDR3 coding DNA: TGTGCCTGGAGGTCGGGGACGGCCGGGGCGACCCAGTACTTC. Its protein product is CAWRSGTAGATQYF.

The CDR3 sequence is CASSEGTGGIGELFF. For the CDR3, the DNA is TGTGCCAGCTCGGAAGGGACAGGGGGCATCGGGGAGCTGTTTTTT. The chain is built from TRBV9 and TRBJ2-2, with 12 nucleotides matching TRBD1. Germline CDR1 and CDR2: SGDLS and YYNGEE. V shed 7 bases, J shed 7 bases, and the junction held 8 bases outside the gene matches. This CDR3 comprises 15 residues.

J is TRBJ1-2 and V is TRBV19; 7 nucleotides match TRBD1. Germline CDR1 LNHDA, CDR2 SQIVND (reference sequence). Trimming cost V 6 bases and J 3 bases; bases outside gene matches: 10. The CDR3 is 15 amino acids. CDR3 region: CASRTTGLLYYGYTF. The CDR3, as DNA: TGTGCCAGTAGAACGACAGGGCTTCTTTACTATGGCTACACCTTC.

V is TRBV5-6 and J is TRBJ1-6, with 10 bases identical to TRBD1. V lost 5 bases, J lost 4 bases, and 9 bases stayed unmatched. Germline CDR1 reads SGHDT; CDR2 reads YYEEEE. The CDR3 length is 17 residues. CDR3 amino acids: CASSYADRGSYNSPLHF. The DNA of the CDR3 is TGTGCCAGCAGTTATGCGGACAGGGGGAGTTATAATTCACCCCTCCACTTT.

The chain links TRBV28 to TRBJ2-7; D unclear. This CDR3 spans 13 amino acids. Germline CDR1 reads MDHEN; CDR2 reads SYDVKM. V was cut by 7 bases and J by 6 bases, with 16 bases left in between. The CDR3 spells CASTPLGRGEQYF. The CDR3 DNA reads as TGTGCCAGCACCCCCTTGGGCCGAGGCGAGCAGTACTTC.